What follows describes a single T cell receptor (beta chain). Produced via immunoSEQ multiplex PCR; TCRdb's table is partial and in-frame only. This table holds around 52,000 clones, around 92% found once. These data originate in a study of T cell changes during pregnancy in multiple sclerosis. This CDR3 contains 14 residues. CDR1 and CDR2 from the germline V gene are SGHNT and YYREEE (reference sequence). V shed 2 bases and J 5 bases; nucleotides not matched to a gene: 3. The chain links TRBV5-4 to TRBJ2-3; 9 positions match TRBD2. The TCR sequence derives from a female donor in good health, enrolled as a control in a pregnancy study. The sample was CD4+ T cells from peripheral blood mononuclear cells, taken after pregnancy. Here the CDR3 DNA reads TGTGCCAGCAGCTTCGCGGGGGGGGGAGATACGCAGTATTTT. Its protein is CASSFAGGGDTQYF. The full variable domain, completed using reference TRBV5-4 and TRBJ2-3, is ETGVTQSPTHLIKTRGQQVTLRCSSQSGHNTVSWYQQALGQGPQFIFQYYREEENGRGNFPPRFSGLQFPNYSSELNVNALELDDSALYLCASSFAGGGDTQYFGPGTRLTVL.